This T cell receptor beta chain was recorded in a study of T cells expressing NK-cell markers. The wider study: Sorted CD3+CD56+NKG2C+, CD3+CD56+NKG2C- and CD3+CD56-NKG2C+ T cells provided the TCR beta repertoires. Just one sequenced donor of eight was HCMV-seronegative, while seven were seropositive. General study results and limits: NKG2C+ dominant clonotype frequencies in about 6 donors were roughly 1.0-7.5% of CD8+ T cells.

Comments on this clonotype: Its target is not known.

It was by 5'RACE template switching with UMIs that TCR beta cDNA was made. TCRdb reprocessed the 5' RACE reads and keeps a single row for each CDR3 protein, giving no DNA. Here the sample table reports 150,000 or so distinct CDR3 sequences. This CDR3 comprises 14 residues. Germline lookup yields CDR1 SGHAT and CDR2 FQNNGV. Specimen: blood T cells: a sorted CD56 or NKG2C T cell subset, CD4+ or CD8+ T cells, or bulk PBMC T cells (not recorded which). This clonotype originated in a woman between 18 and 70 years old in good health. The rearrangement joins TRBV11-2 to TRBJ2-3. The CDR3 loop is CASSLLASTDTQYF.